This TCR beta chain was sequenced for a study of T cells in Graves' hyperthyroidism and ophthalmopathy. Hyperthyroidism, newly diagnosed and lasting under 2 months, affected patients aged 18 to 65. The PBMCs studied were ones that came from about 10 ml fresh peripheral blood. TCR beta CDR3 regions were amplified from RNA. The TCR CDR3 first-round RT-PCR relied on the HTBI primer set. One entry per CDR3 protein results from TCRdb running MiXCR on the multiplex PCR reads. Found here are 350,000 to 450,000 distinct CDR3 sequences, roughly 15% of them singletons; the top ten hold roughly 35%. This clonotype was seen a few times. The germline V gene encodes CDR1 SGHNT and CDR2 YYREEE (reference sequence). The ends lost 1 base at V and 0 bases at J; junction bases unmatched: 4. This CDR3 spans 16 amino acids.

The sequencing sample was made of blood. This sequence was found in a woman in her thirties with Graves' hyperthyroidism that later progressed to Graves' ophthalmopathy. V usage is TRBV5-4 and J usage is TRBJ2-1; 7 bases line up with TRBD1. CDR3 nucleotides: TGTGCCAGCAGCTTGTTAGGGACAGCCTCCTACAATGAGCAGTTCTTC. Encoded protein: CASSLLGTASYNEQFF.